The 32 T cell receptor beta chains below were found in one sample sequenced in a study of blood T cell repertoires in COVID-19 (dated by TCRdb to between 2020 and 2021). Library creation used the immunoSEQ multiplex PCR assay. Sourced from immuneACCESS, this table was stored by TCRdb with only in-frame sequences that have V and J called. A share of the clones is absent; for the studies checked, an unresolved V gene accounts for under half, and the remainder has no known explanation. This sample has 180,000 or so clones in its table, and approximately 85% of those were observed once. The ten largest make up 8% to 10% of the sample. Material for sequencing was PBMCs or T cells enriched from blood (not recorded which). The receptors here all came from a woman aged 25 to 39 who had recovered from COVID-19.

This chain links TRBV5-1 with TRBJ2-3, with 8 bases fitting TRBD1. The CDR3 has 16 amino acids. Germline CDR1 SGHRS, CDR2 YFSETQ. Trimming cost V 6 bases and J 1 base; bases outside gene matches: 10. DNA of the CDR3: TGCGCCAGCACCGCCGGGCAGGGGGCTCGCACAGATACGCAGTATTTT. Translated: CASTAGQGARTDTQYF.

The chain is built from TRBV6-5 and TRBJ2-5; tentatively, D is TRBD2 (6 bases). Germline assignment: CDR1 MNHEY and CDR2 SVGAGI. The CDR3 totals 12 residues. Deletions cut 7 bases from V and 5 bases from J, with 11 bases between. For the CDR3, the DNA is TGTGCCAGCAATGGGGCGGGGGAGACCCAGTACTTC. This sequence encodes CASNGAGETQYF.

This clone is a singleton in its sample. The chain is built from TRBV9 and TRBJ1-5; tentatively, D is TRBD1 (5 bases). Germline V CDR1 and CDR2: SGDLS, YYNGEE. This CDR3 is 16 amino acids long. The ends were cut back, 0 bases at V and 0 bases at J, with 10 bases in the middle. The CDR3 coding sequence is TGTGCCAGCAGCGTAGGAGTAGGGGCTAGCAATCAGCCCCAGCATTTT. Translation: CASSVGVGASNQPQHF.

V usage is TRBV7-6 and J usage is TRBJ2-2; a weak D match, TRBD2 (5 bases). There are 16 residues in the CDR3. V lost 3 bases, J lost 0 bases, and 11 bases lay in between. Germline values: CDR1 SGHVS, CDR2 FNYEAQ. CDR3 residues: CASSFVSASNTGELFF. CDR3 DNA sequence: TGTGCCAGCAGCTTCGTTAGCGCCTCGAACACCGGGGAGCTGTTTTTT.

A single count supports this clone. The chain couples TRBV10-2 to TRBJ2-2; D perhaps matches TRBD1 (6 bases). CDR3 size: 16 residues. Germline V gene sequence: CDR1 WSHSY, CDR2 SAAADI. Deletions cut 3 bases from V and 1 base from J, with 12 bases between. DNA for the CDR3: TGCGCCAGCAGTGACGGACAGAACTTGAACACCGGGGAGCTGTTTTTT. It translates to CASSDGQNLNTGELFF.

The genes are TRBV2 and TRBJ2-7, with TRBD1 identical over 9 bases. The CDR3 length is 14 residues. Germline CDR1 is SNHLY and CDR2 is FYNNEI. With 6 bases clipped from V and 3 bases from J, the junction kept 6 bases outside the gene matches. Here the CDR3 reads CASRPTGGDYEQYF. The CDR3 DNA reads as TGTGCCAGCAGGCCTACAGGGGGCGACTACGAGCAGTACTTC.

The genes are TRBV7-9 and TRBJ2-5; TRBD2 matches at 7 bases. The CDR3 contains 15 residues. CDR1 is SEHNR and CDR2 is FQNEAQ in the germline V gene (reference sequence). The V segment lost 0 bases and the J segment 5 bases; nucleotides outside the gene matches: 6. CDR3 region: CASSLARERRETQYF. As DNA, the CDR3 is TGTGCCAGCAGCTTAGCGCGGGAGAGACGTGAGACCCAGTACTTC.

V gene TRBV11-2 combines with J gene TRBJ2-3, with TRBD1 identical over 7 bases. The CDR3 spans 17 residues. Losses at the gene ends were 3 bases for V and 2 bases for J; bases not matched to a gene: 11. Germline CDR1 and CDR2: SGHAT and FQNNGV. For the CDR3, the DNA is TGTGCCAGCAGCTTGGGCCAAACAGGGGCCTACACAGATACGCAGTATTTT. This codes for CASSLGQTGAYTDTQYF.

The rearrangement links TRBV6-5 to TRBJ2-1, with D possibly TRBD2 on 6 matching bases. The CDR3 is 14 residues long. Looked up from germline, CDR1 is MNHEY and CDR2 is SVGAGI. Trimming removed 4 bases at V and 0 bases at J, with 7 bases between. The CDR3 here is CASSLGGSYNEQFF. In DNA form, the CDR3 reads TGTGCCAGCAGTTTGGGAGGCTCCTACAATGAGCAGTTCTTC.

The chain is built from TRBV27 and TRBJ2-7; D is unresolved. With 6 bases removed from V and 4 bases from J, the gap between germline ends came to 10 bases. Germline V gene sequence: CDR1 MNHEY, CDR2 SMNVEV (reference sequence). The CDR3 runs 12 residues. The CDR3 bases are TGTGCCAGCAGCGAGAGTCCTTACGAGCAGTACTTC. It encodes CASSESPYEQYF.

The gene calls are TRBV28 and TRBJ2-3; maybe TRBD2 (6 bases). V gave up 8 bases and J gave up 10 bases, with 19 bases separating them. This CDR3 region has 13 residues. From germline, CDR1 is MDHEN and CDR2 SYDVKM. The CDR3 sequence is CASGPAGGTAQYF. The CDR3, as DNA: TGTGCCAGCGGACCAGCGGGCGGGACGGCGCAGTATTTT.

The CDR3 DNA reads as TGTGCCAGCAGCCAAGGGCGGCCCGAAAGAGGGTACGAGCAGTACTTC. Translating it yields CASSQGRPERGYEQYF. The rearrangement links TRBV14 to TRBJ2-7, with D tentatively TRBD2 (5 bases). Trimming shortened V by 1 base and J by 4 bases, and 17 bases separated the two germline ends. Germline loops: CDR1 SGHDN, CDR2 FVKESK. The CDR3 has 16 amino acids.

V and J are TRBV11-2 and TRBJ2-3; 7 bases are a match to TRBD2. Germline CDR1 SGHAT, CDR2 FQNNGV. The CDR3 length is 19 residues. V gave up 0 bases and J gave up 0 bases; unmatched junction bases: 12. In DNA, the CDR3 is TGTGCCAGCAGCTTAGATGGGAAGAGGGCTAGCGGCAGCACAGATACGCAGTATTTT. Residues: CASSLDGKRASGSTDTQYF.

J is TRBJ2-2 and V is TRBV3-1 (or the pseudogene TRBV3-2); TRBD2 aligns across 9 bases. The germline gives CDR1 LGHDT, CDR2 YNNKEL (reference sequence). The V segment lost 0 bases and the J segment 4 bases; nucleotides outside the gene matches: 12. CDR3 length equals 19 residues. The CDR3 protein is CASSQEGAGGPAGTGELFF. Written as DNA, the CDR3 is TGTGCCAGCAGCCAAGAAGGCGCGGGAGGGCCGGCGGGCACCGGGGAGCTGTTTTTT.

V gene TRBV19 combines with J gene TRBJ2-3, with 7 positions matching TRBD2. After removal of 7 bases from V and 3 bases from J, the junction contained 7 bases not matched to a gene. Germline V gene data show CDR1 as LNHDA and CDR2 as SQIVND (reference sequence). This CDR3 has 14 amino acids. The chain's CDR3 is CASTARELTDTQYF. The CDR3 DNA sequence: TGTGCCAGTACAGCGCGGGAGCTGACAGATACGCAGTATTTT.

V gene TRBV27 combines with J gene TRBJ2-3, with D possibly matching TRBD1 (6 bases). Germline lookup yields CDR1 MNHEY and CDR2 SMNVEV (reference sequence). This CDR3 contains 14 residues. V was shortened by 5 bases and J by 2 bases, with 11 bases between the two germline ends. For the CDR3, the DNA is TGTGCCAGCAGTCCGAGACAGGCCACAGATACGCAGTATTTT. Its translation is CASSPRQATDTQYF.

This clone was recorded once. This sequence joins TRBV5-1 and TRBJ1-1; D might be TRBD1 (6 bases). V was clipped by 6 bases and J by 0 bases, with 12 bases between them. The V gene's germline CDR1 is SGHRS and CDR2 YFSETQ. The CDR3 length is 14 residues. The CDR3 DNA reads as TGCGCCAGCAACGTAAGGGACATGAACACTGAAGCTTTCTTT. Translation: CASNVRDMNTEAFF. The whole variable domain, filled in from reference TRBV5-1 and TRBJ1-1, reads KAGVTQTPRYLIKTRGQQVTLSCSPISGHRSVSWYQQTPGQGLQFLFEYFSETQRNKGNFPGRFSGRQFSNSRSEMNVSTLELGDSALYLCASNVRDMNTEAFFGQGTRLTVV.

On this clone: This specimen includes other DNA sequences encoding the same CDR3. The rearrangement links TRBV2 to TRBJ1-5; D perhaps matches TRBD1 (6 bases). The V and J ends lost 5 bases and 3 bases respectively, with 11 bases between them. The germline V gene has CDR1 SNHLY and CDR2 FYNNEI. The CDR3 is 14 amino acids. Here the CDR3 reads CASSSQGSNQPQHF. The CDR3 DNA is TGTGCCAGCAGTTCCCAGGGGTCCAATCAGCCCCAGCATTTT.

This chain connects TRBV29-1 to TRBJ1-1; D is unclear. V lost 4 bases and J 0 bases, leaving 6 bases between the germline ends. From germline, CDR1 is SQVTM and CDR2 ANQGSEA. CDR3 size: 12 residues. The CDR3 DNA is TGCAGCGTTGGTGGCCTGAACACTGAAGCTTTCTTT. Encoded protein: CSVGGLNTEAFF.

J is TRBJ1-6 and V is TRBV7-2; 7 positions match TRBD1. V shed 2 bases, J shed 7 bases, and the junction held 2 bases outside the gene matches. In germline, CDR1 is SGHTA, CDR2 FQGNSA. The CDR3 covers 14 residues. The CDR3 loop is CASSLRGRNSPLHF. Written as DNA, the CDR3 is TGTGCCAGCAGCTTAAGGGGGCGAAATTCACCCCTCCACTTT.

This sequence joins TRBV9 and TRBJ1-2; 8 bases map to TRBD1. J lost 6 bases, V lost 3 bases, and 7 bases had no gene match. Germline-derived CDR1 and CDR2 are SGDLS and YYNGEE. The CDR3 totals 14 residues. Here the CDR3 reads CASSEDRGTDGYTF. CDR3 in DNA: TGTGCCAGCAGCGAAGACAGGGGAACGGATGGCTACACCTTC.

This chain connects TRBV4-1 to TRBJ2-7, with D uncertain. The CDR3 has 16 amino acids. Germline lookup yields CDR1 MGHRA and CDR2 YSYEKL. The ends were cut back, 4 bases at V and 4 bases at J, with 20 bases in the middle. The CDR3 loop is CASSPWSLLPNYEQYF. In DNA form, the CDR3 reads TGCGCCAGCAGCCCCTGGTCCCTACTACCGAATTACGAGCAGTACTTC.

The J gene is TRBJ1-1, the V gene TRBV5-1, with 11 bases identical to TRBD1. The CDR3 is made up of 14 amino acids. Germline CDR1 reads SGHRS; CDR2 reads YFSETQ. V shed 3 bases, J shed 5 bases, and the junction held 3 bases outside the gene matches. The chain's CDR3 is CASSSGQGATEAFF. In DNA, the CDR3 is TGCGCCAGCAGCTCTGGACAGGGGGCGACTGAAGCTTTCTTT.

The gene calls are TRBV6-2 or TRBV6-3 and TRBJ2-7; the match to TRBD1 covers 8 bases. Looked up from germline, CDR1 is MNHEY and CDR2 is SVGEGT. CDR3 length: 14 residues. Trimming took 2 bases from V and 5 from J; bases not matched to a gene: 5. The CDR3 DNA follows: TGTGCCAGCAGTTACAAACAGGGGGTACACGAGCAGTACTTC. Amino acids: CASSYKQGVHEQYF.

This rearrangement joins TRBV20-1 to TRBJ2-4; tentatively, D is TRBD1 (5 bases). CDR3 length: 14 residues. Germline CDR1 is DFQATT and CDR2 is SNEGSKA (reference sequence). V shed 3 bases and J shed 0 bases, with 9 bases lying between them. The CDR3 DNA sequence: TGCAGTGCTAGTGACAGTGTAGCCAAAAACATTCAGTACTTC. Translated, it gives CSASDSVAKNIQYF.

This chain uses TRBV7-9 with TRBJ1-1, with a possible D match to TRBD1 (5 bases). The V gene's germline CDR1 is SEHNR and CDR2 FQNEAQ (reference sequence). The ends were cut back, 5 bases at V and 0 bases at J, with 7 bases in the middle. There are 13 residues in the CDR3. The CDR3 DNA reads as TGTGCCAGCAGCACAGGTGTGAACACTGAAGCTTTCTTT. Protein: CASSTGVNTEAFF.

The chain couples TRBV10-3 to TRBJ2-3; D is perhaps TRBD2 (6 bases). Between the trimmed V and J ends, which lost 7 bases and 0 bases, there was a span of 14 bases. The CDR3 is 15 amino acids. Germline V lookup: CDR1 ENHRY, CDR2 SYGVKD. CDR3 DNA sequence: TGTGCCATCACGGACTACCCTACTAGCACAGATACGCAGTATTTT. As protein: CAITDYPTSTDTQYF.

The CDR3 spells CASSMAGGADEQYF. CDR3 nucleotide sequence: TGTGCCAGTAGTATGGCAGGGGGAGCGGACGAGCAGTACTTC. The gene calls are TRBV19 and TRBJ2-7; 7 bases align to TRBD1. This CDR3 comprises 14 residues. Losses at the gene ends were 3 bases for V and 5 bases for J; bases not matched to a gene: 7. Germline lookup yields CDR1 LNHDA and CDR2 SQIVND (reference sequence).

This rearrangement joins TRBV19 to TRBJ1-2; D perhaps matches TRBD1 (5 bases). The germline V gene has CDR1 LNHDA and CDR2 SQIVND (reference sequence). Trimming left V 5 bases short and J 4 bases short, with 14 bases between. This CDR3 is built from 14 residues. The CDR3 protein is CASSLNDRSYGYTF. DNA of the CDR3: TGTGCCAGTAGTCTCAACGACAGATCCTATGGCTACACCTTC.

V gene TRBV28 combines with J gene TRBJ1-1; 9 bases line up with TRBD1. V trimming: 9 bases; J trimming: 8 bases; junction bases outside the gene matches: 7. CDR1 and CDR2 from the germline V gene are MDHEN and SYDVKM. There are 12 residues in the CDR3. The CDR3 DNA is TGTGCCAGTCTAACAGGGGGCGTCGAAGCTTTCTTT. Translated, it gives CASLTGGVEAFF.

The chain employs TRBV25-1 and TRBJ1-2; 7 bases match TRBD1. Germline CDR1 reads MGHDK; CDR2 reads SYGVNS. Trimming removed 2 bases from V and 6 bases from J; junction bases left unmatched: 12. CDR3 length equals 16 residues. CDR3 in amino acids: CASSEIGSGGPHGYTF. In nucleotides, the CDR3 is TGTGCCAGCAGTGAAATCGGGTCAGGGGGACCCCATGGCTACACCTTC.

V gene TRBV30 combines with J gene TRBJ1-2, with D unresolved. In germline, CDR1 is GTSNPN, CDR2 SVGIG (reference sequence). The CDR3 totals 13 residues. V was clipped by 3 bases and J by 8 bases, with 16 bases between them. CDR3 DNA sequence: TGTGCCTGGAGGTCGATTAGCGAGGGAGGCTACACCTTC. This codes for CAWRSISEGGYTF.